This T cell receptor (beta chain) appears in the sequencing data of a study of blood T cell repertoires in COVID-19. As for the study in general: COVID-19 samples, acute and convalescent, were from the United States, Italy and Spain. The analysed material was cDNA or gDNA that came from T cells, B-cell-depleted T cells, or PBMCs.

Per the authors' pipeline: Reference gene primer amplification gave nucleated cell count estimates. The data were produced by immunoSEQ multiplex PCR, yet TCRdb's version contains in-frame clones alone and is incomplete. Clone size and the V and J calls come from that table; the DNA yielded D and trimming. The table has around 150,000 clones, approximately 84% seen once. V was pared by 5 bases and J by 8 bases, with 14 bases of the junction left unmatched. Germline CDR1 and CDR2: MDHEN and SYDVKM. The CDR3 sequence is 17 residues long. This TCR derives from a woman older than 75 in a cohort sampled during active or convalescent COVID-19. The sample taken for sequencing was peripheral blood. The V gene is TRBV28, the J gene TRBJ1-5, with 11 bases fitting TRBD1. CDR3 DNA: TGTGCCAGCAGTCCAAAAACCGGGACAGGGGGAATCAAGCCCCAGCATTTT. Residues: CASSPKTGTGGIKPQHF. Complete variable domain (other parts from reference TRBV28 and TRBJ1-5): DVKVTQSSRYLVKRTGEKVFLECVQDMDHENMFWYRQDPGLGLRLIYFSYDVKMKEKGDIPEGYSVSREKKERFSLILESASTNQTSMYLCASSPKTGTGGIKPQHFGDGTRLSIL.